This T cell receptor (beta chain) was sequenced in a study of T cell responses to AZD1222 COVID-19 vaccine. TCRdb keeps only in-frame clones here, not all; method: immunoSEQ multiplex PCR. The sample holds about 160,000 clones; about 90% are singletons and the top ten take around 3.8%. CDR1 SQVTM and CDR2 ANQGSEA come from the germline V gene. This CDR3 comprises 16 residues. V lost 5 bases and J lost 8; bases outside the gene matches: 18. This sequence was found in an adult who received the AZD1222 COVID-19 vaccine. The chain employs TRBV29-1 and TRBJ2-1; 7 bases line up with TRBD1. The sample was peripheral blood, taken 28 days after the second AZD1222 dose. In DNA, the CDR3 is TGCAGCGTTAACGTCAACCGGGACAGAGGCAGACATGAGCAGTTCTTC. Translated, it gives CSVNVNRDRGRHEQFF.